One and the same sample provided the 12 T cell receptor beta chains below, sequenced in a study of Ad26.COV2.S vaccination and SARS-CoV-2 variants. Noted treatment: 15 to 20 received Ad26.COV2.S at low or high dose, single or two shots; 5 received placebo; per-sample allocation not given. Each sample was drawn 63 days after the first injection (of vaccine or placebo). Clones were sequenced by immunoSEQ multiplex PCR, and TCRdb holds only the in-frame ones, with some missing. Among some 240,000 clones listed, roughly nine tenths were seen once. The sample in question was peripheral blood, obtained in a trial of Ad26.COV2.S vaccine versus placebo. All receptors come from a person between 18 and 65 years old who received the Ad26.COV2.S COVID-19 vaccine or a placebo.

This chain joins TRBV6-5 and TRBJ2-5, with D uncertain. The V gene lost 6 bases and the J gene lost 1 base, with 15 bases spanning the gap. Germline CDR1 and CDR2: MNHEY and SVGAGI. The CDR3 length is 15 residues. CDR3 sequence (DNA): TGTGCCAGCAGCACCGGATGGAGCACCCAAGAGACCCAGTACTTC. It is translated as CASSTGWSTQETQYF.

The J gene is TRBJ1-4, the V gene TRBV6-2 or TRBV6-3; no definite D call. Germline CDR1 is MNHEY and CDR2 is SVGEGT. The ends were cut back, 5 bases at V and 3 bases at J, with 10 bases in the middle. The CDR3 has 14 amino acids. In DNA, the CDR3 is TGTGCCAGCAGTCGCAACGCAGCTAATGAAAAACTGTTTTTT. Protein: CASSRNAANEKLFF.

DNA of the CDR3: TGTGCCTGGAGTAGGTTGGACGAGCAGTACTTC. This sequence encodes CAWSRLDEQYF. V usage is TRBV30 and J usage is TRBJ2-7; no reliable D call. Germline assignment: CDR1 GTSNPN and CDR2 SVGIG (reference sequence). The CDR3 covers 11 residues. The V end was cut by 2 bases, the J end by 5 bases, with 7 bases between.

This clone was seen more than once but under ten times. This sequence joins TRBV27 and TRBJ2-5; D gene unclear. In germline, CDR1 is MNHEY, CDR2 SMNVEV (reference sequence). The CDR3 is 14 amino acids. With 5 bases removed from V and 5 bases from J, the gap between germline ends came to 15 bases. CDR3 bases: TGTGCCAGCAGTGCAACAAAAAGGGCTGAGACCCAGTACTTC. It yields the protein CASSATKRAETQYF.

The V gene is TRBV5-1, the J gene TRBJ1-4; 7 bases map to TRBD1. The CDR3 has 14 amino acids. Germline CDR1 reads SGHRS; CDR2 reads YFSETQ. Unmatched junction bases numbered 1, after V lost 5 bases and J lost 0 bases. The CDR3 DNA follows: TGCGCCAGCAGGGGGACAGCAACTAATGAAAAACTGTTTTTT. Residues: CASRGTATNEKLFF.

The CDR3 region has the DNA TGCGCCAGCAGCCGGGAAGAGATTGGAAACACCATATATTTT. It translates to CASSREEIGNTIYF. The chain employs TRBV4-1 and TRBJ1-3; D not resolved. V lost 4 bases to trimming and J lost 3 bases, with 10 bases between them. CDR1 and CDR2 from the germline V gene are MGHRA and YSYEKL. This CDR3 has 14 amino acids.

The rearrangement joins TRBV7-9 to TRBJ1-4; 9 bases align to TRBD1. The germline V gene encodes CDR1 SEHNR and CDR2 FQNEAQ (reference sequence). CDR3 size: 14 residues. V lost 4 bases to trimming and J lost 8 bases; unmatched junction nucleotides: 5. The CDR3 is CASSSGTGPEKLFF. The DNA for the CDR3 is TGTGCCAGCAGCTCCGGGACAGGGCCGGAAAAACTGTTTTTT.

This clone has a single count. Here the CDR3 reads CASSLDRLHFYNEQFF. CDR3 coding DNA: TGTGCCAGCAGCTTAGACCGACTCCATTTCTACAATGAGCAGTTCTTC. This chain joins TRBV7-9 and TRBJ2-1; D uncertain. The CDR3 is 16 residues long. Per germline, CDR1 SEHNR and CDR2 FQNEAQ (reference sequence). With 1 base removed from V and 3 bases from J, the gap between germline ends came to 13 bases.

The chain couples TRBV6-5 to TRBJ2-1; TRBD2 is a possible D gene (5 bases). This CDR3 is built from 13 residues. The V end was cut by 4 bases, the J end by 9 bases, with 13 bases between. Germline V CDR1 and CDR2: MNHEY, SVGAGI. The CDR3 spells CASSSVDSAEQFF. In DNA, the CDR3 is TGTGCCAGCAGTTCCGTGGACTCTGCTGAGCAGTTCTTC.

The chain employs TRBV27 and TRBJ2-3; D possibly corresponds to TRBD2 (6 bases). This CDR3 comprises 14 residues. V shed 7 bases and J shed 0 bases, with 11 bases lying between them. Germline CDR1 reads MNHEY; CDR2 reads SMNVEV (reference sequence). The CDR3 DNA is TGTGCCAGCACCCTTGGGACTAGCACAGATACGCAGTATTTT. Protein: CASTLGTSTDTQYF.

The chain uses TRBV18 and TRBJ1-6; D is unclear. This CDR3 contains 13 residues. Looked up from germline, CDR1 is KGHSH and CDR2 is LQKENI. V lost 2 bases, J lost 11 bases, and 10 bases lay in between. In DNA form, the CDR3 reads TGTGCCAGCTCACCAACGGCGGACGCACCCCTCCACTTT. Residues: CASSPTADAPLHF.

This rearrangement joins TRBV6-6 to TRBJ1-2; D unclear. This CDR3 has 13 residues. V dropped 5 bases and J dropped 7 bases, with 14 bases sitting between them. Per germline, CDR1 MNHNY and CDR2 SVGAGI (reference sequence). CDR3 bases: TGTGCCAGCAGTAAGGGCGACTATCTTGGCTACACCTTC. This encodes CASSKGDYLGYTF.